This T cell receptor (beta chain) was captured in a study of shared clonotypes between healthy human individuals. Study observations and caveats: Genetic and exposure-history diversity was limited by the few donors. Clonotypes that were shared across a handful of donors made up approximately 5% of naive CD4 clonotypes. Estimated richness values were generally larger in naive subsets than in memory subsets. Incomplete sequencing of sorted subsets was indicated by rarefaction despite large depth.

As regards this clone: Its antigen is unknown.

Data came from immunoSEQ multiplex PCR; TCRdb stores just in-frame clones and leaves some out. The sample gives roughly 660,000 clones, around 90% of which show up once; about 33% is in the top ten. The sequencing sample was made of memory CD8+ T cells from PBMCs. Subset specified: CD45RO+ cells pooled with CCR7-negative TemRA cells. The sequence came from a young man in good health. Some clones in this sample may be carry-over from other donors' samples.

The CDR3: CASSLAAHSGANVLTF. For the CDR3, the DNA is TGTGCCAGCAGCTTAGCCGCGCACTCTGGGGCCAACGTCCTGACTTTC. The chain is built from TRBV7-9 and TRBJ2-6; D not resolved. V lost 0 bases, J lost 0 bases, and 6 bases lay in between. CDR1 and CDR2 (germline): SEHNR, FQNEAQ (reference sequence). The CDR3 totals 16 residues. The complete variable domain, with remaining parts taken from reference TRBV7-9 and TRBJ2-6, reads DTGVSQNPRHKITKRGQNVTFRCDPISEHNRLYWYRQTLGQGPEFLTYFQNEAQLEKSRLLSDRFSAERPKGSFSTLEIQRTEQGDSAMYLCASSLAAHSGANVLTFGAGSRLTVL.